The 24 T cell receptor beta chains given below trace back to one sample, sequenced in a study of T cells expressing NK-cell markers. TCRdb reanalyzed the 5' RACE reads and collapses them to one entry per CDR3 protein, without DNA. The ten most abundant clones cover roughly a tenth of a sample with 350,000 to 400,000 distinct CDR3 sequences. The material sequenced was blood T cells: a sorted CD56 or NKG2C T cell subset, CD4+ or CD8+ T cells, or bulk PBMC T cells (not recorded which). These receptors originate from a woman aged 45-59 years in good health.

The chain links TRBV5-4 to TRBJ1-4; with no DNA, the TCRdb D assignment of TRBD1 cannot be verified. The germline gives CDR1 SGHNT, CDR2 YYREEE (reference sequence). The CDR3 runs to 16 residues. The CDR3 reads CASSTGVTGEYEKLFF.

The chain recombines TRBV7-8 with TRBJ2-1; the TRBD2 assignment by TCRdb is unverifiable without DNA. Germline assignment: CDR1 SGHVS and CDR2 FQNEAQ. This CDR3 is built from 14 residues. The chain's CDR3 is CASSSRTRPHEQFF.

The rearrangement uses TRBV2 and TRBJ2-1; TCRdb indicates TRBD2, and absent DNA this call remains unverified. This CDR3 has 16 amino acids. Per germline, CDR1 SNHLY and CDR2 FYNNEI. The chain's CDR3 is CASRSLLAGGPHEQFF.

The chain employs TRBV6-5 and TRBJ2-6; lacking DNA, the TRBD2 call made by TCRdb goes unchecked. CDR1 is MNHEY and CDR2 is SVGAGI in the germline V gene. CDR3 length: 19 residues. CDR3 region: CASSYSIWRETSGANVLTF.

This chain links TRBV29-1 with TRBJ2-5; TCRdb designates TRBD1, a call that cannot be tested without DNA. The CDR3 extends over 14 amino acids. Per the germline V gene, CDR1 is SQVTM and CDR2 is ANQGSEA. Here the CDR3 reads CSVGWTVGKKTQYF.

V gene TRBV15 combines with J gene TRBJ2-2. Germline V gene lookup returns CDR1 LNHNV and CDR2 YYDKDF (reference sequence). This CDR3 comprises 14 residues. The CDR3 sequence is CATTGLPNTGELFF. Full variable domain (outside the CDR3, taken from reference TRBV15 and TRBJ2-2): DAMVIQNPRYQVTQFGKPVTLSCSQTLNHNVMYWYQQKSSQAPKLLFHYYDKDFNNEADTPDNFQSRRPNTSFCFLDIRSPGLGDTAMYLCATTGLPNTGELFFGEGSRLTVL.

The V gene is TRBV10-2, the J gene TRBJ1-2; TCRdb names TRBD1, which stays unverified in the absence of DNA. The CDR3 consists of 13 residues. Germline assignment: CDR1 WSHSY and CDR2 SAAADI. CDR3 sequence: CASRAGGYIGYTF.

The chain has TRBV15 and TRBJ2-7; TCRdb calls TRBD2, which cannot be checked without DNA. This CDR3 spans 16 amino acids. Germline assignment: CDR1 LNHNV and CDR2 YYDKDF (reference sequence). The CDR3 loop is CATSRDQLAGVGEQYF. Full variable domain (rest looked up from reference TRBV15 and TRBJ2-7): DAMVIQNPRYQVTQFGKPVTLSCSQTLNHNVMYWYQQKSSQAPKLLFHYYDKDFNNEADTPDNFQSRRPNTSFCFLDIRSPGLGDTAMYLCATSRDQLAGVGEQYFGPGTRLTVT.

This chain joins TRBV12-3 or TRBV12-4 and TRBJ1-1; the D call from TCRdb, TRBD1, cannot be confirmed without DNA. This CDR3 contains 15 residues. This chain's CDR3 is CASSWTGIGNTEAFF.

This CDR3 reads CASSPNSGRSQYF. The chain uses TRBV11-2 and TRBJ2-3; no DNA is available, so the TRBD2 call from TCRdb remains unchecked. Germline CDR1 and CDR2: SGHAT and FQNNGV. This CDR3 comprises 13 residues. The full variable domain, with the rest looked up from reference TRBV11-2 and TRBJ2-3, is EAGVAQSPRYKIIEKRQSVAFWCNPISGHATLYWYQQILGQGPKLLIQFQNNGVVDDSQLPKDRFSAERLKGVDSTLKIQPAKLEDSAVYLCASSPNSGRSQYFGPGTRLTVL.

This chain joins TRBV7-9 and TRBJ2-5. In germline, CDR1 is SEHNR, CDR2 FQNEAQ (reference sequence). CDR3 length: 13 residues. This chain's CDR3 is CASSAGALETQYF.

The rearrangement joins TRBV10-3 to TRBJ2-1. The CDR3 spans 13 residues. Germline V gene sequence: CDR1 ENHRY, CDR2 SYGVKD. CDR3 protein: CAISEVEVNEQFF.

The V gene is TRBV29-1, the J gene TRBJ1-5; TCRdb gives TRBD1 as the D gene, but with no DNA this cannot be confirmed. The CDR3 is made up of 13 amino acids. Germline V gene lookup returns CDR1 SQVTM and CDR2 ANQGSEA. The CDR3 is CSAGSGGNQPQHF.

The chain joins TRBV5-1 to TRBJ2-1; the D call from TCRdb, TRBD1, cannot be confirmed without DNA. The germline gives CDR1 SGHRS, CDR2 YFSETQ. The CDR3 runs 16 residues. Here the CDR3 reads CASSLGQGLTYNEQFF.

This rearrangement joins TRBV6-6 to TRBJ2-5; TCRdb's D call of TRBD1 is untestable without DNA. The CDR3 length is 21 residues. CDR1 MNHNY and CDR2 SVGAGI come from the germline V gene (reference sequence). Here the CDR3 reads CASSSRGQGRLASVTKETQYF.

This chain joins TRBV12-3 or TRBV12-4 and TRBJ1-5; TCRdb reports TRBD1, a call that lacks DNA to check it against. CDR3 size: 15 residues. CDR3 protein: CASSLDTGYNQPQHF.

The CDR3 here is CAISEGGLQNTEAFF. The gene calls are TRBV10-3 and TRBJ1-1; TCRdb's D call of TRBD1 is untestable without DNA. CDR3 length: 15 residues. Germline V gene lookup returns CDR1 ENHRY and CDR2 SYGVKD.

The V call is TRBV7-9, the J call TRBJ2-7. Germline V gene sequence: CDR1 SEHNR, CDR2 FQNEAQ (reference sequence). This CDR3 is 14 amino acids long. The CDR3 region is CASSPSGRINEQYF.

The CDR3 loop is CASSLGWEREAFF. The gene calls are TRBV5-5 and TRBJ1-1; the D call of TRBD1 rests on TCRdb alone, since no DNA is present to check it. Germline assignment: CDR1 SGHKS and CDR2 YYEKEE (reference sequence). The CDR3 is 13 residues long. The whole variable domain, remainder taken from reference TRBV5-5 and TRBJ1-1, is DAGVTQSPTHLIKTRGQQVTLRCSPISGHKSVSWYQQVLGQGPQFIFQYYEKEERGRGNFPDRFSARQFPNYSSELNVNALLLGDSALYLCASSLGWEREAFFGQGTRLTVV.

The CDR3: CATRQQGFVETQYF. The rearrangement joins TRBV15 to TRBJ2-5; TCRdb names TRBD1, which stays unverified in the absence of DNA. Per germline, CDR1 LNHNV and CDR2 YYDKDF (reference sequence). The CDR3 has 14 amino acids.

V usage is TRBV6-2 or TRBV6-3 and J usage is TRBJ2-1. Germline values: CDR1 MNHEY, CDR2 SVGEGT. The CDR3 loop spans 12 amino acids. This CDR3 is CASSRTYNEQFF.

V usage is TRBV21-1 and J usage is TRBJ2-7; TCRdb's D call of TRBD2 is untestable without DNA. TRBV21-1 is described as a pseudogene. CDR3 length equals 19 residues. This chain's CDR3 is CASSHTGTSGGPSSYEQYF.

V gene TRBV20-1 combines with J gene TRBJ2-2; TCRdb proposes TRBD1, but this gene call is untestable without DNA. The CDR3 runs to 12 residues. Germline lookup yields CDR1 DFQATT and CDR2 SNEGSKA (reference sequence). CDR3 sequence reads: CSASHQGGELFF.

The CDR3 loop reads CASSFSGTSVSDTQYF. This chain links TRBV12-3 or TRBV12-4 with TRBJ2-3; the D gene TCRdb calls, TRBD2, cannot be checked with no DNA. This CDR3 region has 16 residues.